This record concerns one TCR beta chain sequence. This record belongs to a study of blood T cell repertoires in COVID-19. Libraries were prepared by immunoSEQ multiplex PCR; TCRdb keeps only in-frame clonotypes and omits some of them. The sample consists of a few hundred thousand clones, 83% of them appearing once. Specimen: PBMCs or T cells enriched from blood (not recorded which). This receptor was identified in a woman aged 45-60 years who had recovered from COVID-19.

CDR3 in amino acids: CATGQQLSYEQYF. The CDR3 region has the DNA TGTGCCACCGGACAGCAACTATCCTACGAGCAGTACTTC. The chain employs TRBV24-1 and TRBJ2-7; D may be TRBD1 (6 bases). The CDR3 has 13 residues. Germline CDR1 and CDR2: KGHDR and SFDVKD. Trimming stripped 9 bases from V and 1 base from J, with 12 bases between.